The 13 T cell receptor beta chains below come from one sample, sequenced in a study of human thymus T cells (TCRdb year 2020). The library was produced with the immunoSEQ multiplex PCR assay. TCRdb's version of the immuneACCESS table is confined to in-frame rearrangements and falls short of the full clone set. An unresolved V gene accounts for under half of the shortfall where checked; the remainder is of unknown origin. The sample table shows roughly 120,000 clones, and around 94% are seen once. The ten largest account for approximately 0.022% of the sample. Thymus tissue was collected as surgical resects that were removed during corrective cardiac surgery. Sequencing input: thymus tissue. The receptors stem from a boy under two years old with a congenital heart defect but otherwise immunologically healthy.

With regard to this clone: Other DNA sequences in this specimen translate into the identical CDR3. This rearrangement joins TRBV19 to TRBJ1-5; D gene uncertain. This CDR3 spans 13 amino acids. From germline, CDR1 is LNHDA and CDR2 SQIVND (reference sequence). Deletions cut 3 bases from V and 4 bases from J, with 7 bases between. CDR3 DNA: TGTGCCAGTAGTATCGGCAGAAATCAGCCCCAGCATTTT. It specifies CASSIGRNQPQHF.

This CDR3 reads CAWSPRQSGYEQYF. The CDR3 region has the DNA TGTGCCTGGAGCCCAAGACAGTCTGGCTACGAGCAGTACTTC. The genes are TRBV30 and TRBJ2-7, with a possible D match to TRBD1 (5 bases). V lost 3 bases and J 3 bases, leaving 15 bases between the germline ends. From germline, CDR1 is GTSNPN and CDR2 SVGIG (reference sequence). The length of the CDR3 is 14 residues.

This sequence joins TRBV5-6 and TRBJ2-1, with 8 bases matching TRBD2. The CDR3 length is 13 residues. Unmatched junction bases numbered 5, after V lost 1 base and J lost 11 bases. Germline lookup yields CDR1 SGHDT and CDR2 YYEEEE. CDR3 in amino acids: CASSLRTSTQQFF. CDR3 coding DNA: TGTGCCAGCAGCTTGAGGACTAGCACTCAGCAGTTCTTC.

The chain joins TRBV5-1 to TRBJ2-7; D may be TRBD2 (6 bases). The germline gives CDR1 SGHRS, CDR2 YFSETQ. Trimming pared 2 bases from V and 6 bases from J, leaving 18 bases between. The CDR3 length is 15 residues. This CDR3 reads CASSFGGAADCEQYF. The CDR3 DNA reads TGCGCCAGCAGCTTCGGGGGAGCCGCGGATTGCGAGCAGTACTTC. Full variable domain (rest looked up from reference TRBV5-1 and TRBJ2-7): KAGVTQTPRYLIKTRGQQVTLSCSPISGHRSVSWYQQTPGQGLQFLFEYFSETQRNKGNFPGRFSGRQFSNSRSEMNVSTLELGDSALYLCASSFGGAADCEQYFGPGTRLTVT.

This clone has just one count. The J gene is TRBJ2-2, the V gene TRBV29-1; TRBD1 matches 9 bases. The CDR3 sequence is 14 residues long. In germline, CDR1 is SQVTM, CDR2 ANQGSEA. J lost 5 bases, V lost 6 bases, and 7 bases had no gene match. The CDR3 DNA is TGCAGCGTCGGCCTGACAGGGGGAACCGGGGAGCTGTTTTTT. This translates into CSVGLTGGTGELFF.

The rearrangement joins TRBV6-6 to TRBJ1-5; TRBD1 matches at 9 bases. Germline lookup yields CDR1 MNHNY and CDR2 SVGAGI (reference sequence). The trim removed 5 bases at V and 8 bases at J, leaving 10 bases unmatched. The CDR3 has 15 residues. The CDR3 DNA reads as TGTGCCAGCAGTACGGACAGGGGTAATGGAAAGCCCCAGCATTTT. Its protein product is CASSTDRGNGKPQHF.

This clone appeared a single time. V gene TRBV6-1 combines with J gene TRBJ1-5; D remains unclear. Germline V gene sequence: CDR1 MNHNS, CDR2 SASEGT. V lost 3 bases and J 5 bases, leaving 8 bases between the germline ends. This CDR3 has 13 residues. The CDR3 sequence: CASSDGWDQPQHF. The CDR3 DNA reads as TGTGCCAGCAGTGACGGCTGGGATCAGCCCCAGCATTTT.

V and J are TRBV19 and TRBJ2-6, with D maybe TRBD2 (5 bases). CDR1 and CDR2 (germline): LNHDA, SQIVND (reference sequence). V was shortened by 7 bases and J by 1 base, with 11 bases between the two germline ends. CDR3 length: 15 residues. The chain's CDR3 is CASNLGDSGANVLTF. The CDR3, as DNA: TGTGCCAGTAACCTCGGGGATTCTGGGGCCAACGTCCTGACTTTC.

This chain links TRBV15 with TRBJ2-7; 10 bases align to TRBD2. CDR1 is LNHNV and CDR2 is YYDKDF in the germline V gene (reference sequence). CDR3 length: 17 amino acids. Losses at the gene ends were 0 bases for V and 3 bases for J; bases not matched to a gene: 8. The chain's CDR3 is CATSRENPGLAFYEQYF. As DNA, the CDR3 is TGTGCCACCAGCAGAGAAAATCCGGGACTAGCGTTCTACGAGCAGTACTTC.

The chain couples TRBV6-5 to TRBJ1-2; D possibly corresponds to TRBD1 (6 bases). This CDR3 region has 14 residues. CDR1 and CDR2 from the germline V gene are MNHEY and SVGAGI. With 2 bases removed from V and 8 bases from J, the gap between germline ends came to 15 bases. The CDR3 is CASSYADRSEGYTF. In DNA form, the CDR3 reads TGTGCCAGCAGTTACGCGGACAGATCGGAGGGCTACACCTTC.

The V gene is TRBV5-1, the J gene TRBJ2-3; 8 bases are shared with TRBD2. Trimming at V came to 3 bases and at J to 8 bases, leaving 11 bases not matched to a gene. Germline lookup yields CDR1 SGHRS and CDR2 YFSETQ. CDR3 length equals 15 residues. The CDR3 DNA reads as TGCGCCAGCAGCTCAGGACTAGCTTGGTCCGGTACGCAGTATTTT. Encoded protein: CASSSGLAWSGTQYF.

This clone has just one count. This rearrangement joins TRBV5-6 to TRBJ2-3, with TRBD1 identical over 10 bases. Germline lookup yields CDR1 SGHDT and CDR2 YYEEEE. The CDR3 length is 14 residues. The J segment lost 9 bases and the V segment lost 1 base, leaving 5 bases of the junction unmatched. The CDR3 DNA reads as TGTGCCAGCAGCTTGTCTCCGGGACAGGGGACGCAGTATTTT. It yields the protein CASSLSPGQGTQYF.

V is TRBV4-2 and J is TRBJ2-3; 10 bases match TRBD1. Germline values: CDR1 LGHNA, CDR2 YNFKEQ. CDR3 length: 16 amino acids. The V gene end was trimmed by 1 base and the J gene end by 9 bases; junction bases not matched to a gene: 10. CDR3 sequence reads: CASSQGHRDRGDTQYF. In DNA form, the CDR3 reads TGTGCCAGCAGCCAAGGCCACCGGGACAGGGGAGACACGCAGTATTTT.